This T cell receptor beta chain was sequenced for a study of blood T cell repertoires in COVID-19. Per the original methods: Cell counts per sample came from amplifying reference gene primers. The assay was immunoSEQ multiplex PCR, and TCRdb's table has in-frame clones only and misses some. The V and J calls and clone size were taken over from that table, and D and trimming were inferred from the DNA. The sample lists 150,000 to 200,000 clones, around 79% seen once, with roughly 13% in the top ten. Trimming shortened V by 8 bases and J by 3 bases, and 13 bases separated the two germline ends. Germline CDR1 MDHEN, CDR2 SYDVKM. This CDR3 has 13 residues.

The sequencing sample was made of peripheral blood. This sequence originates from a middle-aged man who had recovered from COVID-19. The chain couples TRBV28 to TRBJ1-2; possibly TRBD1 for D (5 bases). In nucleotides, the CDR3 is TGTGCCAGCCAGACGCAGGGTTACTATGGCTACACCTTC. This encodes CASQTQGYYGYTF.